The clone carrying this T cell receptor (beta chain) has at least ten counts. No antigen is known for it. This sample is part of a study of early T cells in non-severe SARS-CoV-2 infection. General observations from the study: There was a bias toward anti-spike CD8 responses in VDJdb matching, which missed private and CD4 specificities.

V was trimmed by 10 bases and J by 3 bases, leaving 10 bases between them. CDR1 and CDR2 (germline): MDHEN, SYDVKM. There are 12 residues in the CDR3. Tagging with unique molecular identifiers was applied to individual cDNA molecules. TCRdb re-called the 5' RACE reads through MiXCR, storing one row per CDR3 protein. This table holds about 100,000 distinct CDR3 sequences, about 13% found once. Material for sequencing was whole blood. This sequence joins TRBV28 and TRBJ1-5; possible D gene TRBD1, 5 bases. The receptor's source is an adult who was a healthcare worker with PCR-confirmed SARS-CoV-2 infection or an uninfected control (not recorded which). The CDR3 DNA reads TGTGCCATCCAGGGTAACAATCAGCCCCAGCATTTT. Protein sequence: CAIQGNNQPQHF.